One sample yielded the 5 T cell receptor beta chains listed below, sequenced in a study of spatial heterogeneity in lung cancer. Points from the study as a whole: How many expanded intratumoral alpha and beta TCRs were present tracked the tumor mutation count, which was a count of nonsynonymous mutations.

Their antigens remain unidentified. One entry per CDR3 protein results from TCRdb running MiXCR on the 5' RACE reads. The profile shows 18,000 or so distinct CDR3 sequences, approximately 10% of them singletons. Indicated time point: sample taken at primary tumor resection. The sample was lung tumor tissue, taken at surgery. The receptors derive from a female donor with early-stage non-small cell lung cancer.

This clonotype was detected many times. Little can be read into the size of this beta chain, an off-target read in a library designed for alpha chains. This rearrangement joins TRBV12-3 or TRBV12-4 to TRBJ1-2; D ambiguous. V was trimmed by 6 bases and J by 4 bases, leaving 12 bases between them. This CDR3 comprises 13 residues. CDR3 sequence (DNA): TGTGCCAGCAGCCAATCCGACTTCTATGGCTACACCTTC. This gives the protein CASSQSDFYGYTF.

This clonotype appeared a few times. One end of the junction is discordant with germline, which a read error may explain. A library made for alpha chains picked up this beta chain off target, so its size means little. This rearrangement joins TRBV7-7 to TRBJ2-5; 7 bases fit TRBD2. This CDR3 has 15 amino acids. CDR1 is SSHAT and CDR2 is FNYEAQ in the germline V gene (reference sequence). CDR3 sequence: CASSLDGGGRQTQYF. The CDR3 coding sequence is TGTGCTAGCAGCCTGGACGGGGGAGGGCGACAGACCCAGTACTTC.

This clonotype was seen repeatedly, ten times or more. The library was built for alpha chains, so this beta chain is an off-target read and its size means little. The chain employs TRBV3-1 and TRBJ2-1; D tentatively fits TRBD1 or TRBD2 (7 bases each). Trimming stripped 3 bases from V and 6 bases from J, with 12 bases between. This CDR3 comprises 14 residues. CDR1 is LGHDT and CDR2 is YNNKEL in the germline V gene (reference sequence). For the CDR3, the DNA is TGTGCCAGCAGCCATGCAGGGGGGGGCAATGAGCAGTTCTTC. Translating gives CASSHAGGGNEQFF.

Notes on this clonotype: This beta chain was picked up by a library intended for alpha chains and is off target, so its count carries little meaning. This sequence joins TRBV20-1 and TRBJ1-5, with D possibly TRBD1 on 5 matching bases. Trimming removed 5 bases from V and 5 bases from J, with 16 bases in between. Germline V lookup: CDR1 DFQATT, CDR2 SNEGSKA (reference sequence). CDR3 length: 14 residues. CDR3 amino acids: CSAEQGLEHQPQHF. The DNA of the CDR3 is TGCAGTGCTGAGCAGGGATTGGAACATCAGCCCCAGCATTTT.

This clonotype was seen repeatedly, ten times or more. This beta chain slipped into a library made for alpha chains as a stray read, so its size is not meaningful. This chain links TRBV25-1 with TRBJ2-2; D perhaps matches TRBD2 (5 bases). V shed 6 bases and J shed 0 bases, with 14 bases lying between them. Germline CDR1 is MGHDK and CDR2 is SYGVNS. This CDR3 has 16 amino acids. The CDR3 region is CASRGSRTANTGELFF. The DNA for the CDR3 is TGTGCCAGCAGGGGGTCCAGGACTGCGAACACCGGGGAGCTGTTTTTT.